One sample yielded the 8 T cell receptor beta chains listed below, sequenced in a study of T cell responses to AZD1222 COVID-19 vaccine. The assay was immunoSEQ multiplex PCR, and TCRdb's table has in-frame clones only and misses some. This sample has 80,000 to 100,000 clones; approximately 86% occur once, and the top ten carry just under 6.5%. The sample was peripheral blood, taken on day 0 of AZD1222 vaccination. These receptors all come from an adult in good health.

The count of this clone is one. This sequence joins TRBV7-9 and TRBJ1-1; 8 nucleotides line up with TRBD1. Per germline, CDR1 SEHNR and CDR2 FQNEAQ (reference sequence). Losses at the gene ends were 4 bases for V and 3 bases for J; bases not matched to a gene: 7. The CDR3 covers 15 residues. The CDR3 reads CASSSGQGGDTEAFF. Here the CDR3 DNA reads TGTGCCAGCAGCTCTGGACAGGGTGGGGACACTGAAGCTTTCTTT.

V is TRBV24-1 and J is TRBJ2-1, with a possible D match to TRBD2 (5 bases). V lost 1 base and J 7 bases, leaving 16 bases between the germline ends. Germline V CDR1 and CDR2: KGHDR, SFDVKD. CDR3 length equals 16 residues. CDR3 residues: CATSDFSNFRTNEQFF. The CDR3 nucleotides are TGTGCCACCAGTGATTTCTCGAACTTTAGGACTAATGAGCAGTTCTTC.

The chain has TRBV5-5 and TRBJ1-3; D is unresolved. V lost 1 base to trimming and J lost 0 bases, with 8 bases between them. The CDR3 is made up of 15 amino acids. Per the germline V gene, CDR1 is SGHKS and CDR2 is YYEKEE (reference sequence). The CDR3 is CASSLFGISGNTIYF. The CDR3 DNA is TGTGCCAGCAGCTTGTTTGGAATCTCTGGAAACACCATATATTTT. The full variable domain, with the rest looked up from reference TRBV5-5 and TRBJ1-3, is DAGVTQSPTHLIKTRGQQVTLRCSPISGHKSVSWYQQVLGQGPQFIFQYYEKEERGRGNFPDRFSARQFPNYSSELNVNALLLGDSALYLCASSLFGISGNTIYFGEGSWLTVV.

The J gene is TRBJ2-2, the V gene TRBV5-1; D possibly corresponds to TRBD1 (6 bases). V lost 2 bases and J lost 5, with 10 bases in between. The CDR3 runs 14 residues. CDR1 is SGHRS, CDR2 YFSETQ, per germline. The CDR3 region is CASSFDRTTGELFF. CDR3 in DNA: TGCGCCAGCAGCTTTGACAGGACGACCGGGGAGCTGTTTTTT.

This chain uses TRBV4-2 with TRBJ1-2; a weak D match, TRBD1 (5 bases). V lost 0 bases and J lost 8, with 10 bases in between. The CDR3 covers 13 residues. Germline V gene lookup returns CDR1 LGHNA and CDR2 YNFKEQ. The CDR3 loop reads CASSQDGGGGYTF. For the CDR3, the DNA is TGTGCCAGCAGCCAAGATGGGGGAGGAGGCTACACCTTC.

The CDR3 here is CASSHDLRFQGRGETQYF. Here the CDR3 DNA reads TGTGCCAGCAGCCACGACCTCCGGTTCCAGGGGAGAGGCGAGACCCAGTACTTC. This chain uses TRBV5-6 with TRBJ2-5, with D possibly TRBD1 on 6 matching bases. Germline loops: CDR1 SGHDT, CDR2 YYEEEE. The CDR3 loop spans 18 amino acids. Trimming cost V 4 bases and J 5 bases, with 27 bases left between them.

The rearrangement uses TRBV30 and TRBJ1-5, with unresolved D. Germline-derived CDR1 and CDR2 are GTSNPN and SVGIG (reference sequence). V shed 4 bases and J shed 2 bases, with 12 bases lying between them. The CDR3 is 14 residues long. The CDR3 region has the DNA TGTGCCTGGACCGAGGACTTTGGCAATCAGCCCCAGCATTTT. Translated: CAWTEDFGNQPQHF.

The rearrangement joins TRBV5-6 to TRBJ1-2; D is unclear. Germline CDR1 is SGHDT and CDR2 is YYEEEE. V was shortened by 0 bases and J by 4 bases, with 13 bases between the two germline ends. The CDR3 totals 15 residues. The CDR3: CASSLDTAKIYGYTF. The CDR3 DNA is TGTGCCAGCAGCTTGGACACGGCTAAAATCTATGGCTACACCTTC. Combining the CDR3 with reference TRBV5-6 and TRBJ1-2 gives the whole variable domain DAGVTQSPTHLIKTRGQQVTLRCSPKSGHDTVSWYQQALGQGPQFIFQYYEEEERQRGNFPDRFSGHQFPNYSSELNVNALLLGDSALYLCASSLDTAKIYGYTFGSGTRLTVV.